The 20 T cell receptor beta chains in this list originate from one sample, sequenced in a study of T cell clonality in common variable immunodeficiency. Only in-frame clones appear in the TCRdb table, and some are missing; sequencing was by immunoSEQ multiplex PCR. The sample was found to contain under 60,000 clones, and every one recurs. What was sequenced was peripheral blood mononuclear cells. Receptors were obtained from a person between 18 and 75 years old in good health.

The table lists this clone with many counts. The read finishes 3 residues shy of the CDR3 end, and the germline J gene is used to complete it. This sequence joins TRBV29-1 and TRBJ1-1, with 7 bases that match TRBD1. The CDR3 loop spans 17 amino acids. After removal of 6 bases from V and 0 bases from J, the junction contained 16 bases not matched to a gene. Germline-derived CDR1 and CDR2 are SQVTM and ANQGSEA. The CDR3 spells CSVNFGFDRALNTEAFF. The DNA read from the CDR3 is TGCAGCGTCAATTTCGGGTTTGACAGGGCCCTGAACACTGAA.

This clone was recorded at least ten times. The read finishes 3 residues shy of the CDR3 end, and the germline J gene is used to complete it. V usage is TRBV30 and J usage is TRBJ2-2; TRBD2 might be the D (6 bases). This CDR3 is 13 amino acids long. CDR1 and CDR2 from the germline V gene are GTSNPN and SVGIG (reference sequence). Trimming removed 0 bases at V and 7 bases at J, with 9 bases between. The CDR3 DNA, read in part, is TGTGCCTGGAGTGTTCTGGAGGGCGGGGAG. Its translation: CAWSVLEGGE. The full CDR3 protein reads CAWSVLEGGELFF.

This clone was picked up many times. The DNA ends 3 residues before the CDR3 does, and the rest of the CDR3 is filled in from the germline J gene. The chain carries TRBV5-6 and TRBJ2-1; 7 bases are shared with TRBD2. The CDR3 contains 14 residues. Germline assignment: CDR1 SGHDT and CDR2 YYEEEE. Trimming took 2 bases from V and 3 from J; bases not matched to a gene: 2. The part of the CDR3 DNA that was read is TGTGCCAGCAGCTTCGGCGGGGGCTACAATGAG. The encoded protein is CASSFGGGYNE. The full CDR3 reads CASSFGGGYNEQFF.

Many counts were recorded for this clone. Coverage ceases 3 residues before the CDR3 finishes, and the germline J gene fills in the end. The V gene is TRBV20-1, the J gene TRBJ1-1, with 11 positions matching TRBD1. This CDR3 spans 17 amino acids. Trimming cost V 2 bases and J 3 bases; bases outside gene matches: 11. Per the germline V gene, CDR1 is DFQATT and CDR2 is SNEGSKA (reference sequence). The CDR3 spells CSARILREGQGDTEAFF. The CDR3 bases that were read are TGCAGTGCTAGAATCCTAAGGGAGGGACAGGGGGACACTGAA.

This clone was recorded many times. The read falls 3 residues short of the CDR3 end, and the missing part is taken from the germline J gene. This chain links TRBV5-4 with TRBJ2-3; 7 nucleotides align to TRBD1. This CDR3 has 16 amino acids. With V trimmed by 1 base and J by 3 bases, 8 bases remained unmatched. Germline V CDR1 and CDR2: SGHNT, YYREEE (reference sequence). The CDR3 DNA, read in part, is TGTGCCAGCAGCTTGAGAACGGCAGGGGGAACAGATACG. The encoded protein is CASSLRTAGGTDT. The CDR3, in full, reads CASSLRTAGGTDTQYF.

In the case of this clone: The CDR3 end lies 3 residues beyond the end of the read and is filled in from the germline J gene. This chain links TRBV5-1 with TRBJ1-2; TRBD1 agrees at 10 bases. The length of the CDR3 is 15 residues. V was pared by 5 bases and J by 0 bases, with 4 bases of the junction left unmatched. Germline-derived CDR1 and CDR2 are SGHRS and YFSETQ. CDR3 region: CASRPGTGANYGYTF. CDR3 bases read: TGCGCCAGCAGACCCGGGACAGGGGCTAACTATGGC.

This clone was recorded at least ten times. The CDR3 end falls 3 residues outside the read, so it is completed with the germline J gene. The J gene is TRBJ2-3, the V gene TRBV6-1; perhaps TRBD1 as D (6 bases). Germline V lookup: CDR1 MNHNS, CDR2 SASEGT. This CDR3 is 15 amino acids long. The CDR3 sequence: CASSEATGTQETQYF. The sequenced CDR3 bases are TGTGCCAGCAGTGAAGCAACAGGGACGCAAGAGACG.

In this sample, this clone turned up many times. Coverage ceases 3 residues before the CDR3 finishes, and the germline J gene fills in the end. V and J are TRBV7-2 and TRBJ1-5; D possibly corresponds to TRBD1 (5 bases). The CDR3 runs to 14 residues. Between the trimmed V and J ends, which lost 2 bases and 5 bases, there was a span of 10 bases. The germline CDR1 and CDR2 sequences are SGHTA and FQGNSA. The CDR3 bases that were read are TGTGCCAGCAGCTTAATGGGGCGCGATCAGCCC. It encodes CASSLMGRDQP. The full CDR3 protein is CASSLMGRDQPQHF. The full variable domain, completed using reference TRBV7-2 and TRBJ1-5, is GAGVSQSPSNKVTEKGKDVELRCDPISGHTALYWYRQSLGQGLEFLIYFQGNSAPDKSGLPSDRFSAERTGGSVSTLTIQRTQQEDSAVYLCASSLMGRDQPQHFGDGTRLSIL.

This clone turned up a few times. The CDR3 is cut off 3 residues early in the read; its end comes from the germline J gene. This chain uses TRBV19 with TRBJ2-7; weak D call: TRBD1 (6 bases). This CDR3 has 15 residues. Trimming took 0 bases from V and 1 from J, leaving 10 bases between them. Germline V gene sequence: CDR1 LNHDA, CDR2 SQIVND (reference sequence). The part of the CDR3 DNA that was read is TGTGCCAGTAGTATAGAGGACAGTTTATCCTACGAG. Encoded protein: CASSIEDSLSYE. The full CDR3 protein reads CASSIEDSLSYEQYF.

This clone was seen repeatedly, ten times or more. With the read ending 3 residues before the CDR3 end, the germline J gene is used to fill in that end. This chain connects TRBV6-1 to TRBJ1-4, with 11 bases identical to TRBD1. The CDR3 contains 15 residues. Germline values: CDR1 MNHNS, CDR2 SASEGT. V lost 2 bases and J lost 7; bases outside the gene matches: 3. The part of the CDR3 DNA that was read is TGTGCCAGCAGTGAACCGGGACAGGGGGGTGAAAAA. Amino acids: CASSEPGQGGEK. The whole CDR3 protein reads CASSEPGQGGEKLFF.

There are many counts of this clone. Coverage ceases 3 residues before the CDR3 finishes, and the germline J gene fills in the end. The rearrangement links TRBV20-1 to TRBJ1-1; possibly TRBD1 for D (5 bases). The CDR3 has 16 residues. Germline V gives CDR1 DFQATT, CDR2 SNEGSKA (reference sequence). Trimming shortened V by 5 bases and J by 0 bases, and 19 bases separated the two germline ends. The CDR3: CSAVRGRVSLNTEAFF. The covered CDR3 bases are TGCAGTGCTGTACGGGGGAGAGTTAGCCTGAACACTGAA.

This clone was counted ten times or more. The CDR3 end falls 3 residues outside the read, so it is completed with the germline J gene. The chain has TRBV5-1 and TRBJ2-2; a weak D match, TRBD1 (5 bases). Trimming removed 2 bases at V and 3 bases at J, with 11 bases between. This CDR3 has 15 residues. CDR1 and CDR2 (germline): SGHRS, YFSETQ. The DNA read from the CDR3 is TGCGCCAGCAGCTTTCTAGGGGTTCACACCGGGGAG. Its protein is CASSFLGVHTGE. The full CDR3 protein reads CASSFLGVHTGELFF.

This clone was seen more than once but under ten times. The read falls 3 residues short of the CDR3 end, and the missing part is taken from the germline J gene. The chain has TRBV2 and TRBJ1-4, with 8 bases matching TRBD1. The CDR3 covers 15 residues. Germline V gene data show CDR1 as SNHLY and CDR2 as FYNNEI. The covered CDR3 bases are TGTGCCAGCACAGACAGGGGAGCCTATAATTCACCA. Translated: CASTDRGAYNSP. The whole CDR3 protein reads CASTDRGAYNSPLFF.

This clone was recorded at least ten times. The read terminates 3 residues before the CDR3 end, so the remaining end is supplied by the germline J gene. The V call is TRBV11-3, the J call TRBJ2-1; the match to TRBD2 covers 8 bases. This CDR3 region has 14 residues. V lost 2 bases, J lost 5 bases, and 2 bases stayed unmatched. Germline V gives CDR1 SGHNT, CDR2 YENEEA. CDR3 bases read: TGTGCCAGCAGCTTAAGCGGGAGCCACAATGAG. As protein: CASSLSGSHNE. The CDR3 in its entirety is CASSLSGSHNEQFF.

Of note for this clone: The CDR3 end lies 3 residues beyond the end of the read and is filled in from the germline J gene. V is TRBV6-4 and J is TRBJ2-1; TRBD2 aligns across 11 bases. V shed 3 bases and J 9 bases; nucleotides not matched to a gene: 7. The CDR3 has 15 residues. Germline CDR1 MRHNA, CDR2 SNTAGT. CDR3 loop: CASSESTSGIGEQFF. The DNA read from the CDR3 is TGTGCCAGCAGTGAGTCGACTAGCGGGATAGGTGAG.

This clone was seen a few times. CDR3 DNA (partial): TGTGCCAGTAGTGCCCGACAGGCGGCGGGCTACGAG. Translated, it gives CASSARQAAGYE. From start to end, the CDR3 is CASSARQAAGYEQYF. This chain connects TRBV19 to TRBJ2-7; perhaps TRBD1 as D (6 bases). Read data end 3 residues before the CDR3 end; the end is taken from the germline J gene. The length of the CDR3 is 15 residues. In germline, CDR1 is LNHDA, CDR2 SQIVND (reference sequence). Trimming took off 5 bases at V and 3 bases at J, with 17 bases between the two ends.

In its sample, this clone was seen many times. The CDR3 is cut off 3 residues early in the read; its end comes from the germline J gene. The chain employs TRBV7-2 and TRBJ2-3, with D perhaps matching TRBD1 (7 bases). Deletions cut 2 bases from V and 1 base from J, with 10 bases between. Germline V lookup: CDR1 SGHTA, CDR2 FQGNSA. CDR3 length equals 15 residues. The CDR3 sequence: CASSLLRGGTDTQYF. The CDR3 DNA, read in part, is TGTGCCAGCAGCTTACTCAGGGGGGGCACAGATACG.

The table lists this clone with many counts. The sequenced fragment ends 3 residues before the CDR3 boundary, so the rest is inferred from the germline J gene. The rearrangement joins TRBV5-5 to TRBJ2-1; unclear D gene. Per the germline V gene, CDR1 is SGHKS and CDR2 is YYEKEE (reference sequence). V lost 2 bases to trimming and J lost 5 bases, with 8 bases between them. There are 13 residues in the CDR3. The CDR3 spells CASSLGMNNEQFF. CDR3 bases read: TGTGCCAGCAGCTTAGGTATGAACAATGAG.

This clone was recorded at least ten times. The CDR3 goes on 3 residues after the read ends, and that part is filled in from the germline J gene. This sequence joins TRBV7-8 and TRBJ2-3, with D perhaps matching TRBD2 (6 bases). This CDR3 region has 15 residues. V lost 6 bases and J 7 bases, leaving 20 bases between the germline ends. The germline CDR1 and CDR2 sequences are SGHVS and FQNEAQ. The CDR3 protein is CASSYYPRLVHTQYF. The DNA read from the CDR3 is TGTGCCAGCAGTTATTACCCTCGACTAGTCCATACG.

As regards this clone: Coverage ceases 3 residues before the CDR3 finishes, and the germline J gene fills in the end. The J gene is TRBJ2-4, the V gene TRBV30; D is unresolved. This CDR3 comprises 12 residues. The V gene's germline CDR1 is GTSNPN and CDR2 SVGIG (reference sequence). CDR3 residues: CAWTSSNYGQYF. The DNA read from the CDR3 is TGTGCCTGGACAAGTTCTAACTATGGT. The complete variable domain, with remaining parts taken from reference TRBV30 and TRBJ2-4, reads SQTIHQWPATLVQPVGSPLSLECTVEGTSNPNLYWYRQAAGRGLQLLFYSVGIGQISSEVPQNLSASRPQDRQFILSSKKLLLSDSGFYLCAWTSSNYGQYFGAGTRLSVL.